The 27 T cell receptor beta chains given below trace back to one sample, sequenced in a study of PD-1 blockade in mismatch repair-deficient tumors (dated by TCRdb to 2016 to 2017). Library creation used the immunoSEQ multiplex PCR assay. The table comes from immuneACCESS by way of TCRdb, which keeps in-frame sequences with V and J called. Part of the clones is missing from these tables; in studies checked, under half for an unresolved V gene and the rest for unknown reasons. The sample table contains some 16,000 clones; only one count was recorded for about 80% of them. In total, the top ten clones hold 1.5% to 2% of the sample. Sequenced here: PBMCs, sampled 22 weeks after starting pembrolizumab. These receptors all stem from an adult with mismatch repair-deficient cancer.

The table lists this clone with a few counts. This chain links TRBV28 with TRBJ2-7, with 9 bases that match TRBD1. The CDR3 has 14 residues. V was clipped by 7 bases and J by 2 bases; unmatched bases: 6. Germline assignment: CDR1 MDHEN and CDR2 SYDVKM. The CDR3 is CASKENRGPYEQYF. In DNA form, the CDR3 reads TGTGCCAGCAAAGAGAACAGGGGGCCCTACGAGCAGTACTTC.

The chain recombines TRBV7-3 with TRBJ2-1; 9 bases are shared with TRBD1. V trimming: 2 bases; J trimming: 6 bases; junction bases outside the gene matches: 5. Germline V CDR1 and CDR2: SGHTA, FQGTGA. The CDR3 is 15 residues long. The CDR3 nucleotides read TGTGCCAGCAGCTTACCGGGACAGGGTCTCAATGAGCAGTTCTTC. Translating gives CASSLPGQGLNEQFF.

This chain joins TRBV28 and TRBJ2-3; tentative D call: TRBD2 (5 bases). The V end lost 2 bases, the J end lost 4 bases, and 16 bases lay between the germline ends. CDR3 length: 16 residues. Germline CDR1 is MDHEN and CDR2 is SYDVKM. CDR3 DNA sequence: TGTGCCAGCAGTTTAAAGTGGGAGTGGGGTGCAGATACGCAGTATTTT. Protein product: CASSLKWEWGADTQYF.

V and J are TRBV4-2 and TRBJ2-1; TRBD2 agrees at 9 bases. The V gene end was trimmed by 1 base and the J gene end by 7 bases; junction bases not matched to a gene: 8. The CDR3 runs 16 residues. Germline V gene sequence: CDR1 LGHNA, CDR2 YNFKEQ. The CDR3, as DNA: TGTGCCAGCAGCCAAGGTTTGGCGGGAGGGTGGAATGAGCAGTTCTTC. Its translation is CASSQGLAGGWNEQFF.

This chain links TRBV7-2 with TRBJ2-1; TRBD1 might be the D (6 bases). Germline-derived CDR1 and CDR2 are SGHTA and FQGNSA. The CDR3 spans 14 residues. The V end was cut by 5 bases, the J end by 2 bases, with 10 bases between. The CDR3 DNA is TGTGCCAGCAGCCTCCGGACAGCCTACAATGAGCAGTTCTTC. As protein: CASSLRTAYNEQFF.

Only a few counts were recorded for this clone. The genes are TRBV30 and TRBJ2-1; TRBD1 agrees at 7 bases. The V and J ends lost 3 bases and 5 bases, in that order; junction bases with no gene match: 4. CDR3 length equals 13 residues. The V gene's germline CDR1 is GTSNPN and CDR2 SVGIG (reference sequence). CDR3 coding DNA: TGTGCCTGGAGGGGGGACAGCAACAATGAGCAGTTCTTC. As protein: CAWRGDSNNEQFF.

V is TRBV7-2 and J is TRBJ2-7, with D perhaps matching TRBD1 (6 bases). The CDR3 is made up of 15 amino acids. With 1 base removed from V and 0 bases from J, the gap between germline ends came to 10 bases. Germline assignment: CDR1 SGHTA and CDR2 FQGNSA. CDR3 sequence: CASSLGQAPSYEQYF. The CDR3 DNA is TGTGCCAGCAGCTTAGGACAGGCCCCCTCCTACGAGCAGTACTTC.

The gene calls are TRBV7-2 and TRBJ2-4, with a tentative D call TRBD1 (5 bases). V lost 5 bases, J lost 2 bases, and 10 bases lay in between. Germline V gene lookup returns CDR1 SGHTA and CDR2 FQGNSA. CDR3 length equals 14 residues. CDR3 loop: CASSPGISKNIQYF. CDR3 nucleotides: TGTGCCAGCAGCCCAGGGATTTCCAAAAACATTCAGTACTTC.

V and J are TRBV30 and TRBJ1-5; 7 bases match TRBD1. In germline, CDR1 is GTSNPN, CDR2 SVGIG (reference sequence). CDR3 length equals 13 residues. Trimming cost V 5 bases and J 7 bases; bases outside gene matches: 8. The CDR3 here is CAWAPGGHQPQHF. In nucleotides, the CDR3 is TGTGCCTGGGCCCCAGGGGGACACCAGCCCCAGCATTTT.

The chain employs TRBV28 and TRBJ1-2, with a possible D match to TRBD1 (6 bases). There are 14 residues in the CDR3. The germline gives CDR1 MDHEN, CDR2 SYDVKM. Trimming removed 4 bases from V and 4 bases from J, with 13 bases in between. The CDR3 spells CASSWPGALYGYTF. The DNA for the CDR3 is TGTGCCAGCAGTTGGCCAGGGGCTCTCTATGGCTACACCTTC.

The count of this clone is one. The chain joins TRBV5-1 to TRBJ1-4; weak D call: TRBD1 (6 bases). The CDR3 is 15 amino acids. V dropped 4 bases and J dropped 8 bases, with 18 bases sitting between them. The germline gives CDR1 SGHRS, CDR2 YFSETQ. Here the CDR3 DNA reads TGCGCCAGCAGCCCACTGGGACACCTGGGAGAAAAACTGTTTTTT. This gives the protein CASSPLGHLGEKLFF.

The chain uses TRBV5-1 and TRBJ1-2, with 8 bases that match TRBD1. Germline loops: CDR1 SGHRS, CDR2 YFSETQ. V lost 5 bases, J lost 0 bases, and 3 bases stayed unmatched. The CDR3 runs to 14 residues. CDR3 coding DNA: TGCGCCAGCAGGGAACAGGGGGCTAACTATGGCTACACCTTC. It specifies CASREQGANYGYTF.

The count of this clone is one. The rearrangement links TRBV28 to TRBJ1-2; D call uncertain. The CDR3 is made up of 12 amino acids. Trimming removed 4 bases from V and 5 bases from J, with 8 bases in between. Germline-derived CDR1 and CDR2 are MDHEN and SYDVKM. Here the CDR3 reads CASSSHRYGYTF. The CDR3 DNA follows: TGTGCCAGCAGTTCCCACCGGTATGGCTACACCTTC.

The rearrangement links TRBV14 to TRBJ1-5; possibly TRBD1 for D (6 bases). The CDR3 runs 17 residues. Germline V lookup: CDR1 SGHDN, CDR2 FVKESK. V lost 2 bases, J lost 10 bases, and 24 bases lay in between. As DNA, the CDR3 is TGTGCCAGCAGCCAATGGGGGACATATCCCCCGCTCGAACCCCAGCATTTT. It encodes CASSQWGTYPPLEPQHF.

The chain joins TRBV28 to TRBJ2-1, with 9 bases identical to TRBD2. The V gene's germline CDR1 is MDHEN and CDR2 SYDVKM. V shed 3 bases and J 0 bases; nucleotides not matched to a gene: 6. CDR3 length: 17 amino acids. In DNA, the CDR3 is TGTGCCAGCAGTTTTAGGAGCGGGAGGAGCTCCTACAATGAGCAGTTCTTC. This translates into CASSFRSGRSSYNEQFF.

The table lists this clone with a count of one. The rearrangement uses TRBV27 and TRBJ2-2, with 10 nucleotides matching TRBD1. The germline V gene encodes CDR1 MNHEY and CDR2 SMNVEV (reference sequence). The CDR3 extends over 18 amino acids. The junction had 14 bases not matched to a gene; V was cut back by 6 bases and J by 4 bases. The CDR3 coding sequence is TGTGCCAGCAGACCGGGACAGGGGTTTTTACGGGGCACCGGGGAGCTGTTTTTT. Its protein product is CASRPGQGFLRGTGELFF.

Only one count was recorded for this clone. The chain carries TRBV5-1 and TRBJ1-2; perhaps TRBD1 as D (5 bases). V shed 0 bases and J shed 7 bases, with 10 bases lying between them. The CDR3 runs 13 residues. Per the germline V gene, CDR1 is SGHRS and CDR2 is YFSETQ. The CDR3 sequence: CASSLVTGVGYTF. In DNA, the CDR3 is TGCGCCAGCAGCTTGGTTACGGGGGTTGGCTACACCTTC.

The rearrangement uses TRBV6-1 and TRBJ2-1; D is perhaps TRBD2 (6 bases). Between the trimmed V and J ends, which lost 11 bases and 2 bases, there was a span of 13 bases. Germline V lookup: CDR1 MNHNS, CDR2 SASEGT. The CDR3 consists of 13 residues. The CDR3 protein is CAGRGSAYNEQFF. The CDR3 coding sequence is TGTGCCGGACGGGGGTCAGCCTACAATGAGCAGTTCTTC.

The chain employs TRBV1 and TRBJ2-7; the table calls TRBD2, which could not be checked here. TRBV1 is marked as a pseudogene. This CDR3 is built from 18 residues. The CDR3: CTSSQDWRGTKFSYEQYF. The CDR3 region has the DNA TGCACCAGCAGCCAAGATTGGAGAGGAACGAAATTTTCCTACGAGCAGTACTTC.

This chain connects TRBV5-1 to TRBJ2-6, with D possibly being TRBD1 (6 bases). The CDR3 extends over 16 amino acids. V was shortened by 3 bases and J by 0 bases, with 10 bases between the two germline ends. Germline assignment: CDR1 SGHRS and CDR2 YFSETQ. The CDR3 region is CASSSTGVSGANVLTF. The CDR3 DNA reads as TGCGCCAGCAGCTCGACAGGTGTCTCTGGGGCCAACGTCCTGACTTTC. Complete variable domain (other parts from reference TRBV5-1 and TRBJ2-6): KAGVTQTPRYLIKTRGQQVTLSCSPISGHRSVSWYQQTPGQGLQFLFEYFSETQRNKGNFPGRFSGRQFSNSRSEMNVSTLELGDSALYLCASSSTGVSGANVLTFGAGSRLTVL.

This clone was seen more than once but under ten times. The CDR3 DNA reads as TGTGCCTGCATGGGACTAGATTTACACGAGCAGTACTTC. Encoded protein: CACMGLDLHEQYF. V usage is TRBV30 and J usage is TRBJ2-7, with 8 bases that match TRBD2. CDR1 GTSNPN and CDR2 SVGIG come from the germline V gene (reference sequence). V lost 6 bases to trimming and J lost 5 bases; unmatched junction nucleotides: 9. The CDR3 length is 13 residues.

V gene TRBV5-1 combines with J gene TRBJ2-3, with 10 bases fitting TRBD2. Looked up from germline, CDR1 is SGHRS and CDR2 is YFSETQ. J gave up 2 bases and V 4 bases, and 7 bases lay outside the gene matches. The CDR3 totals 16 residues. The CDR3 nucleotides read TGCGCCAGCAGCACCGGACTAGCGGTATACACAGATACGCAGTATTTT. Protein sequence: CASSTGLAVYTDTQYF. Together with reference TRBV5-1 and TRBJ2-3, the CDR3 gives the full variable domain: KAGVTQTPRYLIKTRGQQVTLSCSPISGHRSVSWYQQTPGQGLQFLFEYFSETQRNKGNFPGRFSGRQFSNSRSEMNVSTLELGDSALYLCASSTGLAVYTDTQYFGPGTRLTVL.

This clone has only a few counts. The chain combines TRBV25-1 with TRBJ2-1, with D tentatively TRBD2 (5 bases). V was pared by 1 base and J by 9 bases, with 13 bases between. The CDR3 contains 14 residues. The V gene's germline CDR1 is MGHDK and CDR2 SYGVNS. This chain's CDR3 is CASSEFQEEGEQFF. In nucleotides, the CDR3 is TGTGCCAGCAGTGAATTTCAGGAGGAAGGTGAGCAGTTCTTC. Together with reference TRBV25-1 and TRBJ2-1, the CDR3 gives the full variable domain: EADIYQTPRYLVIGTGKKITLECSQTMGHDKMYWYQQDPGMELHLIHYSYGVNSTEKGDLSSESTVSRIRTEHFPLTLESARPSHTSQYLCASSEFQEEGEQFFGPGTRLTVL.

This clone was seen just once. The chain has TRBV15 and TRBJ2-5, with TRBD2 matching over 10 bases. The germline V gene has CDR1 LNHNV and CDR2 YYDKDF (reference sequence). This CDR3 is 17 amino acids long. Trimming removed 0 bases from V and 4 bases from J; junction bases left unmatched: 8. The CDR3 DNA reads as TGTGCCACCAGCAGAGATTTGGCTAGCGGGGGAGTAGAGACCCAGTACTTC. This gives the protein CATSRDLASGGVETQYF.

The chain has TRBV4-1 and TRBJ2-7; TRBD1 agrees at 8 bases. CDR1 is MGHRA and CDR2 is YSYEKL in the germline V gene. Trimming cost V 3 bases and J 12 bases; bases outside gene matches: 16. CDR3 length: 15 residues. DNA of the CDR3: TGCGCCAGCAGCCACCCGGCAGGGGGCGAGTTGGTGTCGTACTTC. This gives the protein CASSHPAGGELVSYF.

The rearrangement links TRBV19 to TRBJ2-1; TRBD1 might be the D (5 bases). The CDR3 is 14 amino acids. CDR1 is LNHDA and CDR2 is SQIVND in the germline V gene (reference sequence). V gave up 9 bases and J gave up 5 bases, with 17 bases separating them. The CDR3 DNA sequence: TGTGCCAGCGCCGACAGTATCACTCACAATGAGCAGTTCTTC. This sequence encodes CASADSITHNEQFF.

V usage is TRBV7-3 and J usage is TRBJ1-1; D is unresolved. Germline CDR1 is SGHTA and CDR2 is FQGTGA. The CDR3 is 16 residues long. Trimming removed 1 base from V and 0 bases from J, with 12 bases in between. The CDR3 DNA reads TGTGCCAGCAGCTTAAGACCAACCGGGATGAACACTGAAGCTTTCTTT. It translates to CASSLRPTGMNTEAFF.